The 28 T cell receptor beta chains below were found in one sample sequenced in a study of CD8+ T cells in alopecia areata. Specified treatment: oral pan-JAK inhibitor, 5-10 mg twice daily. Sequencing relied on a cDNA template that was reverse transcribed from extracted RNA. The repertoire was sequenced with immunoSEQ multiplex PCR; TCRdb's copy has only in-frame clones and lacks some. The top ten clones hold roughly 3.3% of a sample with approximately 210,000 clones, about 60% of them seen once. The material sequenced was CD4+ T cells sorted from blood, taken at week 4, from a patient treated with tofacitinib. These receptors were collected from a human donor with alopecia areata.

This clone was detected only a few times. The CDR3 sequence: CASRQTRTGELFF. In nucleotides, the CDR3 is TGTGCCAGCAGACAGACCCGCACCGGGGAGCTGTTTTTT. The chain recombines TRBV5-4 with TRBJ2-2; D remains ambiguous. V was cut by 5 bases and J by 4 bases, with 9 bases left in between. This CDR3 spans 13 amino acids. Germline V gives CDR1 SGHNT, CDR2 YYREEE (reference sequence).

This clone was seen more than once but under ten times. The chain joins TRBV18 to TRBJ2-3; TRBD2 aligns across 8 bases. V gave up 2 bases and J gave up 4 bases; unmatched junction bases: 5. CDR3 size: 15 residues. Per the germline V gene, CDR1 is KGHSH and CDR2 is LQKENI. The CDR3 DNA sequence: TGTGCCAGCTCACCATTGCGGGGGGCCTCAGATACGCAGTATTTT. Translating it yields CASSPLRGASDTQYF. Complete variable domain (other parts from reference TRBV18 and TRBJ2-3): NAGVMQNPRHLVRRRGQEARLRCSPMKGHSHVYWYRQLPEEGLKFMVYLQKENIIDESGMPKERFSAEFPKEGPSILRIQQVVRGDSAAYFCASSPLRGASDTQYFGPGTRLTVL.

The rearrangement joins TRBV9 to TRBJ2-5, with D perhaps matching TRBD2 (6 bases). The V end was cut by 0 bases, the J end by 5 bases, with 11 bases between. CDR3 length: 14 residues. From germline, CDR1 is SGDLS and CDR2 YYNGEE. The CDR3 spells CASSVGQGGETQYF. DNA for the CDR3: TGTGCCAGCAGCGTAGGGCAGGGAGGCGAGACCCAGTACTTC. The full variable domain, completed using reference TRBV9 and TRBJ2-5, is DSGVTQTPKHLITATGQRVTLRCSPRSGDLSVYWYQQSLDQGLQFLIQYYNGEERAKGNILERFSAQQFPDLHSELNLSSLELGDSALYFCASSVGQGGETQYFGPGTRLLVL.

The chain employs TRBV29-1 and TRBJ1-2; TRBD1 might be the D (5 bases). The germline V and J ends were trimmed by 7 bases and 5 bases, with 11 bases remaining between them. CDR1 is SQVTM and CDR2 is ANQGSEA in the germline V gene. The CDR3 totals 11 residues. The CDR3 DNA is TGCAGCGCCGGGACTCGATATGGCTACACCTTC. Protein: CSAGTRYGYTF.

The J gene is TRBJ2-3, the V gene TRBV28, with TRBD2 matching over 7 bases. J gave up 2 bases and V 5 bases, and 4 bases lay outside the gene matches. The CDR3 contains 14 residues. Germline V gives CDR1 MDHEN, CDR2 SYDVKM. In DNA form, the CDR3 reads TGTGCCAGCAGTCCAGCGGGGCCCACAGATACGCAGTATTTT. Protein product: CASSPAGPTDTQYF.

The rearrangement joins TRBV7-8 to TRBJ2-4; TRBD1 matches 8 bases. From germline, CDR1 is SGHVS and CDR2 FQNEAQ. This CDR3 spans 12 amino acids. V shed 6 bases and J 9 bases; nucleotides not matched to a gene: 4. The CDR3 DNA follows: TGTGCCAGCAGACGCGGACAGGGCATTCAGTACTTC. This sequence encodes CASRRGQGIQYF.

This clone was observed once. V usage is TRBV30 and J usage is TRBJ2-2; D is undetermined. V lost 2 bases, J lost 4 bases, and 5 bases lay in between. CDR1 and CDR2 from the germline V gene are GTSNPN and SVGIG (reference sequence). This CDR3 contains 12 residues. CDR3 sequence (DNA): TGTGCCTGGAGTTTCGGCACCGGGGAGCTGTTTTTT. This sequence encodes CAWSFGTGELFF.

The chain employs TRBV7-2 and TRBJ2-3; TRBD2 agrees at 10 bases. In germline, CDR1 is SGHTA, CDR2 FQGNSA. CDR3 length: 17 amino acids. V lost 1 base to trimming and J lost 5 bases; unmatched junction nucleotides: 9. The CDR3 loop is CASSLVPSGGSGDTQYF. CDR3 sequence (DNA): TGTGCCAGCAGCTTAGTTCCTAGCGGGGGTTCGGGAGATACGCAGTATTTT. The entire variable domain, with the rest obtained from reference TRBV7-2 and TRBJ2-3, is as follows: GAGVSQSPSNKVTEKGKDVELRCDPISGHTALYWYRQSLGQGLEFLIYFQGNSAPDKSGLPSDRFSAERTGGSVSTLTIQRTQQEDSAVYLCASSLVPSGGSGDTQYFGPGTRLTVL.

The V call is TRBV2, the J call TRBJ1-5; D not resolved. The CDR3 covers 14 residues. V lost 3 bases and J lost 0, with 6 bases in between. Germline V gene lookup returns CDR1 SNHLY and CDR2 FYNNEI. This CDR3 is CASSEANSNQPQHF. The CDR3 nucleotides read TGTGCCAGCAGTGAGGCAAATAGCAATCAGCCCCAGCATTTT.

Turning to this clone: This specimen includes other DNA sequences encoding the same CDR3. This chain joins TRBV30 and TRBJ2-1; the match to TRBD2 covers 12 bases. CDR3 size: 15 residues. Germline V lookup: CDR1 GTSNPN, CDR2 SVGIG (reference sequence). Trimming at V came to 3 bases and at J to 10 bases, leaving 10 bases not matched to a gene. For the CDR3, the DNA is TGTGCCTGGAGCTGGCCTAGCGGGGGGGCCAGGGAGCAGTTCTTC. Protein product: CAWSWPSGGAREQFF.

The chain links TRBV5-1 to TRBJ2-5; D perhaps matches TRBD1 (6 bases). The CDR3 spans 13 residues. V was pared by 2 bases and J by 4 bases, with 9 bases between. CDR1 and CDR2 (germline): SGHRS, YFSETQ. The CDR3 is CASSFRRGETQYF. The CDR3 nucleotides read TGCGCCAGCAGCTTCCGCAGGGGAGAGACCCAGTACTTC. Filled out from reference TRBV5-1 and TRBJ2-5, the complete variable domain reads KAGVTQTPRYLIKTRGQQVTLSCSPISGHRSVSWYQQTPGQGLQFLFEYFSETQRNKGNFPGRFSGRQFSNSRSEMNVSTLELGDSALYLCASSFRRGETQYFGPGTRLLVL.

This chain joins TRBV29-1 and TRBJ2-2; no definite D call. The germline gives CDR1 SQVTM, CDR2 ANQGSEA. This CDR3 contains 15 residues. Trimming cost V 4 bases and J 4 bases, with 16 bases left between them. This CDR3 reads CSVAASPASTGELFF. Here the CDR3 DNA reads TGCAGCGTTGCTGCCTCACCCGCGAGCACCGGGGAGCTGTTTTTT.

The chain employs TRBV30 and TRBJ2-1; D may match TRBD1 or TRBD2 (5 bases each). The CDR3 is 15 residues long. The V gene's germline CDR1 is GTSNPN and CDR2 SVGIG (reference sequence). V lost 2 bases, J lost 6 bases, and 17 bases lay in between. The chain's CDR3 is CAWSTGTAAGNEQFF. The CDR3 DNA follows: TGTGCCTGGAGTACCGGGACCGCCGCAGGCAATGAGCAGTTCTTC.

A single count supports this clone. The chain links TRBV9 to TRBJ1-4, with TRBD1 as a possible D gene (5 bases). Germline V gene data show CDR1 as SGDLS and CDR2 as YYNGEE. V was shortened by 4 bases and J by 8 bases, with 18 bases between the two germline ends. The CDR3 is 15 residues long. CDR3 coding DNA: TGTGCCAGCAGCTCACCCGGCACAGGCGGCGAAAAACTGTTTTTT. This gives the protein CASSSPGTGGEKLFF.

The chain recombines TRBV27 with TRBJ2-7; 8 bases align to TRBD1. Germline V gene sequence: CDR1 MNHEY, CDR2 SMNVEV (reference sequence). The CDR3 loop spans 15 amino acids. J gave up 4 bases and V 4 bases, and 9 bases lay outside the gene matches. CDR3 in amino acids: CASSSRQGAGYEQYF. CDR3 bases: TGTGCCAGCAGTTCGAGGCAGGGGGCTGGATACGAGCAGTACTTC.

The genes are TRBV7-2 and TRBJ2-5; 7 bases are a match to TRBD1. The V and J ends lost 5 bases and 7 bases, in that order; junction bases with no gene match: 16. The V gene's germline CDR1 is SGHTA and CDR2 FQGNSA. The CDR3 totals 16 residues. In DNA form, the CDR3 reads TGTGCCAGCAGCACACATTCCGGGACAGTTTCGGGGACCCAGTACTTC. Translation gives CASSTHSGTVSGTQYF.

The table lists this clone with a few counts. The rearrangement links TRBV5-6 to TRBJ2-7, with 10 bases fitting TRBD1. The CDR3 extends over 14 amino acids. Germline V gene sequence: CDR1 SGHDT, CDR2 YYEEEE. J was trimmed by 3 bases and V by 4 bases; bases with no gene match: 4. CDR3 in amino acids: CASSTRTGGYEQYF. The CDR3 region has the DNA TGTGCCAGCAGCACCCGGACAGGGGGCTACGAGCAGTACTTC.

The genes are TRBV29-1 and TRBJ2-1; no reliable D call. V dropped 5 bases and J dropped 6 bases, with 23 bases sitting between them. Germline V gene lookup returns CDR1 SQVTM and CDR2 ANQGSEA. This CDR3 is built from 16 residues. The CDR3 loop is CSVPPVWAARGNEQFF. The DNA for the CDR3 is TGCAGCGTTCCCCCCGTATGGGCGGCCAGAGGCAATGAGCAGTTCTTC.

The chain has TRBV2 and TRBJ2-7, with D tentatively TRBD1 or TRBD2 (5 bases each). V was clipped by 6 bases and J by 4 bases, with 16 bases between them. CDR1 and CDR2 from the germline V gene are SNHLY and FYNNEI. The CDR3 covers 14 residues. CDR3 in amino acids: CASSQERGRYEQYF. CDR3 nucleotides: TGTGCCAGCAGCCAGGAGAGGGGACGTTACGAGCAGTACTTC.

The J gene is TRBJ1-2, the V gene TRBV7-2; the D gene is possibly TRBD1 (6 bases). The germline V and J ends were trimmed by 5 bases and 2 bases, with 18 bases remaining between them. The CDR3 contains 16 residues. In germline, CDR1 is SGHTA, CDR2 FQGNSA. Here the CDR3 reads CASSNKRDNLNYGYTF. The CDR3 nucleotides read TGTGCCAGCAGCAATAAGAGGGACAACTTAAACTATGGCTACACCTTC.

The chain couples TRBV5-4 to TRBJ2-5, with D tentatively TRBD1 (6 bases). The CDR3 has 14 residues. In germline, CDR1 is SGHNT, CDR2 YYREEE (reference sequence). Trimming took off 4 bases at V and 0 bases at J, with 10 bases between the two ends. Written as DNA, the CDR3 is TGTGCCAGCAGCCTCCGGGACAACCAAGAGACCCAGTACTTC. Residues: CASSLRDNQETQYF.

This chain links TRBV30 with TRBJ1-2; D uncertain. The CDR3 sequence is 12 residues long. Germline assignment: CDR1 GTSNPN and CDR2 SVGIG (reference sequence). Trimming cost V 8 bases and J 2 bases, with 12 bases left between them. The DNA for the CDR3 is TGTGCCGGAGCAATTTTGAACTATGGCTACACCTTC. The encoded protein is CAGAILNYGYTF.

The genes are TRBV6-5 and TRBJ1-1; D remains unclear. This CDR3 comprises 16 residues. Germline CDR1 reads MNHEY; CDR2 reads SVGAGI. Trimming stripped 0 bases from V and 2 bases from J, with 13 bases between. The CDR3 protein is CASSYSITGGNTEAFF. CDR3 nucleotide sequence: TGTGCCAGCAGTTACTCGATTACTGGAGGAAACACTGAAGCTTTCTTT.

The gene calls are TRBV27 and TRBJ1-5; D unresolved. Trimming took 2 bases from V and 4 from J, leaving 6 bases between them. The CDR3 is 13 residues long. The germline V gene encodes CDR1 MNHEY and CDR2 SMNVEV (reference sequence). CDR3 sequence: CASSLNLNQPQHF. The CDR3 nucleotides read TGTGCCAGCAGTTTAAACCTAAATCAGCCCCAGCATTTT.

This clone came up a few times. Germline is not matched at one junction end, which may reflect a read error. V usage is TRBV29-1 and J usage is TRBJ2-6; D perhaps matches TRBD1 (5 bases). The CDR3 is 12 amino acids. Germline assignment: CDR1 SQVTM and CDR2 ANQGSEA. In DNA form, the CDR3 reads TGCAGCGTTGGACAAGGGGTCAACGTCCTGACTTTC. This gives the protein CSVGQGVNVLTF. The entire variable domain, with the rest obtained from reference TRBV29-1 and TRBJ2-6, is as follows: SAVISQKPSRDICQRGTSLTIQCQVDSQVTMMFWYRQQPGQSLTLIATANQGSEATYESGFVIDKFPISRPNLTFSTLTVSNMSPEDSSIYLCSVGQGVNVLTFGAGSRLTVL.

With respect to this clone: Additional DNA sequences in this sample encode the identical CDR3. This chain uses TRBV30 with TRBJ2-5, with a tentative D call TRBD2 (6 bases). Germline V gene data show CDR1 as GTSNPN and CDR2 as SVGIG (reference sequence). The CDR3 runs 12 residues. V was clipped by 3 bases and J by 1 base, with 6 bases between them. CDR3 DNA: TGTGCCTGGAGCGGGGGCCAAGAGACCCAGTACTTC. Residues: CAWSGGQETQYF.

The chain has TRBV11-2 and TRBJ2-2, with 7 nucleotides matching TRBD1. The V and J ends lost 4 bases and 5 bases, in that order; junction bases with no gene match: 1. The CDR3 is made up of 13 amino acids. Germline values: CDR1 SGHAT, CDR2 FQNNGV. The CDR3 coding sequence is TGTGCCAGCAGCTACAGGGGAACCGGGGAGCTGTTTTTT. Its protein product is CASSYRGTGELFF. The variable domain in full, with the rest retrieved from reference TRBV11-2 and TRBJ2-2, is EAGVAQSPRYKIIEKRQSVAFWCNPISGHATLYWYQQILGQGPKLLIQFQNNGVVDDSQLPKDRFSAERLKGVDSTLKIQPAKLEDSAVYLCASSYRGTGELFFGEGSRLTVL.

This clone has just a few counts. CDR3 DNA sequence: TGTGCCTGGAGTCGGGGGTGGTCTCTGTTTTTT. Its translation: CAWSRGWSLFF. The chain couples TRBV30 to TRBJ1-4; a weak D match, TRBD1 (5 bases). The V end was cut by 2 bases, the J end by 14 bases, with 12 bases between. Germline V gene data show CDR1 as GTSNPN and CDR2 as SVGIG (reference sequence). The CDR3 length is 11 residues. The whole variable domain, remainder taken from reference TRBV30 and TRBJ1-4, is SQTIHQWPATLVQPVGSPLSLECTVEGTSNPNLYWYRQAAGRGLQLLFYSVGIGQISSEVPQNLSASRPQDRQFILSSKKLLLSDSGFYLCAWSRGWSLFFGSGTQLSVL.